This T cell receptor beta chain was recorded in a study of shared T cell receptors in the human thymus. Germline assignment: CDR1 KGHSH and CDR2 LQKENI. The CDR3 sequence is 14 residues long. Trimming removed 0 bases at V and 2 bases at J, with 8 bases between. Measured with immunoSEQ multiplex PCR; TCRdb has only the in-frame clones, and not every one. Counted here are hundreds of thousands of clones, 75% to 85% occurring once; the ten biggest clones make up about 0.012%. In addition, the sample was reused for a study of human thymus T cells. That paper states: The thymus tissue came from resections taken during corrective heart surgery.

The specimen was thymocytes. The sequence was obtained from a boy in the first two years of life with a congenital heart defect. This chain connects TRBV18 to TRBJ2-7; D gene unclear. Written as DNA, the CDR3 is TGTGCCAGCTCACCACCGGGCAGAACCTACGAGCAGTACTTC. This gives the protein CASSPPGRTYEQYF.